The 23 T cell receptor beta chains listed next were all sequenced from one sample in a study of OX40 agonist ivuxolimab in advanced cancers. The data were produced by immunoSEQ multiplex PCR, yet TCRdb's version contains in-frame clones alone and is incomplete. The sample has 85,000 or so clones, approximately 86% seen once. The source material was CD4+ or CD8+ T cells sorted from blood, sampled in a trial of the OX40 agonist ivuxolimab. The receptors shown here come from an adult with an advanced solid tumor such as melanoma, head and neck, liver or kidney cancer.

The rearrangement links TRBV29-1 to TRBJ1-1; 9 bases agree with TRBD1. Looked up from germline, CDR1 is SQVTM and CDR2 is ANQGSEA. The CDR3 totals 13 residues. Unmatched junction bases numbered 10, after V lost 5 bases and J lost 9 bases. CDR3 in amino acids: CSVFPDRGGKAFF. CDR3 nucleotides: TGCAGCGTTTTCCCCGACAGGGGGGGGAAAGCTTTCTTT.

This clone appeared a single time. This chain links TRBV11-1 with TRBJ2-3; the match to TRBD1 covers 9 bases. The V gene's germline CDR1 is SGHAT and CDR2 FQDESV (reference sequence). V trimming: 6 bases; J trimming: 14 bases; junction bases outside the gene matches: 18. CDR3 length equals 15 residues. The CDR3 DNA sequence: TGTGCCAGCAGTTCCCATATCCCGGACAGGGGTCCAGCGTATTTT. Protein product: CASSSHIPDRGPAYF.

The chain combines TRBV11-3 with TRBJ2-7; 10 bases map to TRBD1. With 5 bases clipped from V and 5 bases from J, the junction kept 9 bases outside the gene matches. Germline lookup yields CDR1 SGHNT and CDR2 YENEEA. The CDR3 consists of 15 residues. The CDR3 protein is CASSPIRDRGHEQYF. For the CDR3, the DNA is TGTGCCAGCAGCCCAATCCGGGACAGGGGCCACGAGCAGTACTTC.

V gene TRBV7-2 combines with J gene TRBJ2-7; TRBD1 matches at 7 bases. Germline CDR1 is SGHTA and CDR2 is FQGNSA. Trimming removed 1 base from V and 7 bases from J; junction bases left unmatched: 7. This CDR3 comprises 14 residues. The CDR3 loop reads CASSLDRGQREQYF. In DNA form, the CDR3 reads TGTGCCAGCAGCTTAGACAGGGGACAACGTGAGCAGTACTTC.

The chain couples TRBV5-5 to TRBJ2-3; D is uncertain. Germline V gene data show CDR1 as SGHKS and CDR2 as YYEKEE (reference sequence). The V gene lost 6 bases and the J gene lost 9 bases, with 17 bases spanning the gap. The CDR3 length is 13 residues. Here the CDR3 reads CASIPATVGTQYF. The CDR3 DNA follows: TGTGCCAGCATCCCCGCGACTGTGGGCACGCAGTATTTT.

The chain couples TRBV28 to TRBJ2-7, with unresolved D. Trimming took 2 bases from V and 2 from J, leaving 7 bases between them. The CDR3 is 13 residues long. The germline V gene has CDR1 MDHEN and CDR2 SYDVKM. CDR3 DNA sequence: TGTGCCAGCAGTTTAGGGGTAACCTACGAGCAGTACTTC. Amino acids: CASSLGVTYEQYF.

The chain recombines TRBV9 with TRBJ2-5, with unresolved D. The CDR3 loop spans 10 amino acids. The germline gives CDR1 SGDLS, CDR2 YYNGEE. The V and J ends lost 7 bases and 3 bases respectively, with 4 bases between them. CDR3 DNA: TGTGCCAGCGGAGAAGAGACCCAGTACTTC. It codes for CASGEETQYF.

The chain recombines TRBV7-2 with TRBJ1-2; tentatively, D is TRBD1 (5 bases). Trimming shortened V by 3 bases and J by 1 base, and 6 bases separated the two germline ends. This CDR3 spans 13 amino acids. Per germline, CDR1 SGHTA and CDR2 FQGNSA. CDR3 amino acids: CASSLTVNYGYTF. In DNA, the CDR3 is TGTGCCAGCAGCTTGACAGTTAACTATGGCTACACCTTC.

The V and J genes are TRBV6-1 and TRBJ2-5; no clear D gene. V was clipped by 1 base and J by 7 bases, with 16 bases between them. Germline lookup yields CDR1 MNHNS and CDR2 SASEGT. The CDR3 covers 15 residues. CDR3 residues: CASSEVRSAVMTQYF. In DNA, the CDR3 is TGTGCCAGCAGTGAAGTCAGGTCGGCAGTAATGACCCAGTACTTC.

The gene calls are TRBV7-2 and TRBJ1-4; D unclear. Germline CDR1 is SGHTA and CDR2 is FQGNSA. This CDR3 has 14 amino acids. V shed 3 bases and J shed 4 bases, with 9 bases lying between them. CDR3 sequence (DNA): TGTGCCAGCAGCTTGAGTAGAATTAATGAAAAACTGTTTTTT. Amino acids: CASSLSRINEKLFF.

J is TRBJ2-7 and V is TRBV9, with 9 bases fitting TRBD1. The CDR3 sequence is 13 residues long. CDR1 and CDR2 from the germline V gene are SGDLS and YYNGEE. V shed 0 bases, J shed 6 bases, and the junction held 1 base outside the gene matches. CDR3 in amino acids: CASSVVTGGEQYF. The CDR3 nucleotides read TGTGCCAGCAGCGTAGTGACAGGGGGCGAGCAGTACTTC.

The chain employs TRBV9 and TRBJ2-2; no firm D call. CDR1 is SGDLS, CDR2 YYNGEE, per germline. The germline V and J ends were trimmed by 0 bases and 4 bases, with 4 bases remaining between them. This CDR3 contains 13 residues. CDR3 sequence (DNA): TGTGCCAGCAGCGTAGGCCCCACCGGGGAGCTGTTTTTT. It specifies CASSVGPTGELFF.

The chain has TRBV7-9 and TRBJ2-7; 10 positions match TRBD1. Germline V lookup: CDR1 SEHNR, CDR2 FQNEAQ (reference sequence). The V segment lost 3 bases and the J segment 6 bases; nucleotides outside the gene matches: 5. The CDR3 sequence is 14 residues long. This chain's CDR3 is CASSFWDRGGEQYF. CDR3 in DNA: TGTGCCAGCAGCTTCTGGGACAGGGGAGGCGAGCAGTACTTC.

V usage is TRBV7-2 and J usage is TRBJ2-2, with 7 bases aligning to TRBD1. The V gene's germline CDR1 is SGHTA and CDR2 FQGNSA. Germline trimming cut 5 bases from V and 2 bases from J; bases unmatched to any gene: 8. The CDR3 contains 16 residues. The CDR3 loop is CASSTRGTVNTGELFF. The CDR3 coding sequence is TGTGCCAGCAGCACCAGAGGGACAGTTAACACCGGGGAGCTGTTTTTT.

This chain uses TRBV2 with TRBJ2-1, with D possibly TRBD1 on 5 matching bases. CDR1 and CDR2 (germline): SNHLY, FYNNEI. The CDR3 sequence is 14 residues long. V lost 6 bases to trimming and J lost 7 bases, with 16 bases between them. In DNA, the CDR3 is TGTGCCAGCAGGACAGCTCTCGGTTCGAATGAGCAGTTCTTC. It translates to CASRTALGSNEQFF.

The V and J genes are TRBV7-2 and TRBJ1-1; 8 positions agree with TRBD1. Per the germline V gene, CDR1 is SGHTA and CDR2 is FQGNSA. This CDR3 region has 13 residues. The V gene end was trimmed by 5 bases and the J gene end by 8 bases; junction bases not matched to a gene: 7. Here the CDR3 reads CASSINRGGEAFF. CDR3 nucleotides: TGTGCCAGCAGCATCAACAGGGGGGGAGAAGCTTTCTTT. Full variable domain (missing parts from reference TRBV7-2 and TRBJ1-1): GAGVSQSPSNKVTEKGKDVELRCDPISGHTALYWYRQSLGQGLEFLIYFQGNSAPDKSGLPSDRFSAERTGGSVSTLTIQRTQQEDSAVYLCASSINRGGEAFFGQGTRLTVV.

In its sample, this clone was seen a few times. V gene TRBV2 combines with J gene TRBJ1-6; possibly TRBD1 for D (5 bases). The CDR3 loop spans 13 amino acids. Trimming stripped 4 bases from V and 6 bases from J, with 7 bases between. Germline V gene lookup returns CDR1 SNHLY and CDR2 FYNNEI. The CDR3 reads CASSAGINSPLHF. The CDR3 DNA follows: TGTGCCAGCAGTGCAGGGATTAATTCACCCCTCCACTTT.

J is TRBJ1-1 and V is TRBV19; 8 bases map to TRBD1. Germline CDR1 and CDR2: LNHDA and SQIVND (reference sequence). This CDR3 is 17 amino acids long. The J segment lost 3 bases and the V segment lost 6 bases, leaving 15 bases of the junction unmatched. This CDR3 is CASSPRRTGTTYTEAFF. Here the CDR3 DNA reads TGTGCCAGTAGCCCGAGGCGGACAGGGACGACTTACACTGAAGCTTTCTTT.

A few counts support this clone. The chain is built from TRBV29-1 and TRBJ2-3, with D perhaps matching TRBD1 (6 bases). Trimming took off 3 bases at V and 4 bases at J, with 11 bases between the two ends. Germline lookup yields CDR1 SQVTM and CDR2 ANQGSEA. This CDR3 is built from 13 residues. The CDR3 nucleotides read TGCAGCGTTGAGCCTACAGGGTCAGATACGCAGTATTTT. Translating it yields CSVEPTGSDTQYF.

This rearrangement joins TRBV13 to TRBJ1-2; D call uncertain. With 4 bases removed from V and 0 bases from J, the gap between germline ends came to 3 bases. Looked up from germline, CDR1 is PRHDT and CDR2 is FYEKMQ (reference sequence). CDR3 length: 12 residues. In DNA, the CDR3 is TGTGCCAGCAGCTCCACTAACTATGGCTACACCTTC. Translated, it gives CASSSTNYGYTF. Drawing the rest from reference TRBV13 and TRBJ1-2, the complete variable domain is AAGVIQSPRHLIKEKRETATLKCYPIPRHDTVYWYQQGPGQDPQFLISFYEKMQSDKGSIPDRFSAQQFSDYHSELNMSSLELGDSALYFCASSSTNYGYTFGSGTRLTVV.

V is TRBV27 and J is TRBJ2-6, with D perhaps matching TRBD1 (5 bases). CDR3 length: 17 amino acids. The germline V and J ends were trimmed by 6 bases and 0 bases, with 15 bases remaining between them. Looked up from germline, CDR1 is MNHEY and CDR2 is SMNVEV (reference sequence). CDR3 nucleotides: TGTGCCAGCAGGGAAGGTCAGGGCTACTCTGGGGCCAACGTCCTGACTTTC. It yields the protein CASREGQGYSGANVLTF.

With regard to this clone: One end of the junction does not line up with germline, which may come from a read error. This specimen includes other DNA sequences encoding the same CDR3. This rearrangement joins TRBV30 to TRBJ2-1, with D possibly called TRBD1 or TRBD2 (5 bases each). CDR1 is GTSNPN, CDR2 SVGIG, per germline (reference sequence). CDR3 length equals 14 residues. The CDR3 DNA is TGTGCCTGGGGACTCAAGACAGCCTACAATGAGCAATTCTTC. It translates to CAWGLKTAYNEQFF.

The chain combines TRBV2 with TRBJ1-2; 9 nucleotides agree with TRBD1. Germline assignment: CDR1 SNHLY and CDR2 FYNNEI. V lost 10 bases and J lost 3; bases outside the gene matches: 3. There are 12 residues in the CDR3. The CDR3 spells CATRQGDYGYTF. CDR3 bases: TGTGCCACCAGACAGGGGGACTATGGCTACACCTTC.